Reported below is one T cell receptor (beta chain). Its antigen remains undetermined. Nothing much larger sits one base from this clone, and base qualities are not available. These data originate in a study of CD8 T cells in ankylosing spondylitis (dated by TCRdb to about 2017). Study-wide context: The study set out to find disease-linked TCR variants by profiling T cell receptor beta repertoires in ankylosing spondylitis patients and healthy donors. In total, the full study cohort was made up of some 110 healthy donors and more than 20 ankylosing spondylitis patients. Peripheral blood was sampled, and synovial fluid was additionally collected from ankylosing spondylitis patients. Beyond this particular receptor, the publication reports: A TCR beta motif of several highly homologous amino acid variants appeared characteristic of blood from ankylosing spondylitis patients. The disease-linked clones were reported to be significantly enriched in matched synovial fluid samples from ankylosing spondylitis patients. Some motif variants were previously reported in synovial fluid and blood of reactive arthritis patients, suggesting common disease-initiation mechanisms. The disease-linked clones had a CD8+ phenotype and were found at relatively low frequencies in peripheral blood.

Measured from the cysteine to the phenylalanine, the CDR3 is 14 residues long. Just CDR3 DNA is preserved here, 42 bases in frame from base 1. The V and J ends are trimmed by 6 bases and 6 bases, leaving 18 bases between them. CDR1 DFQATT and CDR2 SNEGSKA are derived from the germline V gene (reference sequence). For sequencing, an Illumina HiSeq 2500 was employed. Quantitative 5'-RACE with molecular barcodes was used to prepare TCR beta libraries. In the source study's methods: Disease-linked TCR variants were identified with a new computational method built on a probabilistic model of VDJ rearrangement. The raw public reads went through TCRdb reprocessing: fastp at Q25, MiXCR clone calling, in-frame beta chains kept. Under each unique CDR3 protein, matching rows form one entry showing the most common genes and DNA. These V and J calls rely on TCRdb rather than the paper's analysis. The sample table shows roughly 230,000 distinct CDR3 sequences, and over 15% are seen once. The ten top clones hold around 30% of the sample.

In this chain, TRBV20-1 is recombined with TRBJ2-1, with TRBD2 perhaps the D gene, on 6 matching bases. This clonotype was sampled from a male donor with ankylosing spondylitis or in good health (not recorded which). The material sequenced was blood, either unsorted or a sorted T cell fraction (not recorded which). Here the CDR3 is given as CSAPGRGSGNEQFF. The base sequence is TGCAGTGCACCTGGGCGGGGTAGCGGCAATGAGCAGTTCTTC.